The next 7 T cell receptor beta chains were all read from a single sample in a study of cytomegalovirus exposure and HLA in healthy donors. It was with 60 Vbeta and 13 Jbeta primers that the PCR ran. This table comes from immunoSEQ multiplex PCR, and its TCRdb copy is limited to in-frame clones, with some not included. This table has some 98,000 clones, about 81% appearing once. Source material: PBMCs. The receptors stem from a man aged 35-49 years in good health and CMV-seronegative.

V and J are TRBV19 and TRBJ1-1; D call uncertain. CDR1 and CDR2 (germline): LNHDA, SQIVND (reference sequence). V was pared by 3 bases and J by 6 bases, with 11 bases between. The CDR3 is made up of 13 amino acids. CDR3 bases: TGTGCCAGTAGTATCGAGATTGGAGCTGAAGCTTTCTTT. It codes for CASSIEIGAEAFF.

The CDR3: CASSIPTGTGYNEQFF. CDR3 in DNA: TGTGCCAGTAGTATCCCGACCGGGACAGGCTACAATGAGCAGTTCTTC. The chain employs TRBV19 and TRBJ2-1, with 8 bases matching TRBD1. The CDR3 sequence is 16 residues long. The trim removed 3 bases at V and 3 bases at J, leaving 7 bases unmatched. Germline-derived CDR1 and CDR2 are LNHDA and SQIVND (reference sequence).

The count of this clone is one. The CDR3 bases are TGTGCCACCGTGGGCCTCAACACCGGGGAGCTGTTTTTT. It is translated as CATVGLNTGELFF. This sequence joins TRBV6-1 and TRBJ2-2; no clear D. This CDR3 is 13 amino acids long. Germline V gives CDR1 MNHNS, CDR2 SASEGT. The V end was cut by 10 bases, the J end by 2 bases, with 11 bases between.

The chain is built from TRBV18 and TRBJ1-4; the D is unclear. The germline V gene encodes CDR1 KGHSH and CDR2 LQKENI. The CDR3 totals 15 residues. Trimming removed 4 bases at V and 5 bases at J, with 14 bases between. The CDR3 here is CASSQVNSGNEKLFF. For the CDR3, the DNA is TGTGCCAGCTCACAGGTGAACAGTGGGAATGAAAAACTGTTTTTT.

The gene calls are TRBV5-1 and TRBJ1-1, with a weak D call TRBD1 (6 bases). Germline lookup yields CDR1 SGHRS and CDR2 YFSETQ. There are 14 residues in the CDR3. V lost 1 base, J lost 3 bases, and 10 bases lay in between. The DNA of the CDR3 is TGCGCCAGCAGCTTGAAATACAGGGACACTGAAGCTTTCTTT. Translation: CASSLKYRDTEAFF.

The chain is built from TRBV18 and TRBJ2-7; D ambiguous. This CDR3 contains 13 residues. V was trimmed by 3 bases and J by 2 bases, leaving 8 bases between them. Germline-derived CDR1 and CDR2 are KGHSH and LQKENI. DNA for the CDR3: TGTGCCAGCTCACCCACAGCCACCTACGAGCAGTACTTC. It translates to CASSPTATYEQYF.

This sequence joins TRBV7-2 and TRBJ1-6; TRBD1 matches at 9 bases. Losses at the gene ends were 3 bases for V and 9 bases for J; bases not matched to a gene: 3. The CDR3 totals 14 residues. Germline V gives CDR1 SGHTA, CDR2 FQGNSA. The CDR3 DNA follows: TGTGCCAGCAGCTTGGGACAGGGTGGTTCACCCCTCCACTTT. Translating gives CASSLGQGGSPLHF.